The rows below give T cell receptor beta chains drawn from one sample of a study of molecular identifiers for immune sequencing clone quantification. From the PCR reads, TCRdb called clonotypes with MiXCR, one entry per CDR3 protein. The sample has about 100,000 distinct CDR3 sequences; around a third are singletons. Sequencing used naive CD8+ T cells from blood, with Jurkat cell RNA spiked in. These receptors all stem from a human donor in good health. Some libraries in this study had Jurkat cell RNA spiked in. Both conserved end residues are part of each CDR3. The D gene is left open where the match is weak. Only part of the rows carry a size: once, few, many, or a class if the clone is expanded.

d_call j_call clone_size v_call cdr3_aa cdr3_nt
TRBD1 TRBJ2-2 . TRBV7-8 CASTPKGAGTGELFF TGTGCCAGCACCCCCAAGGGGGCCGGCACCGGGGAGCTGTTTTTT
TRBD2 TRBJ2-2 few TRBV10-3 CAISGGSNTGELFF TGTGCCATCAGTGGCGGGAGCAACACCGGGGAGCTGTTTTTT
TRBD2 TRBJ2-5 . TRBV4-2 CARSQVTSGRTETQYF TGTGCCCGCAGCCAAGTGACTAGCGGGAGGACGGAGACCCAGTACTTC
. TRBJ2-3 many TRBV7-2 CASRAGGIDTQYF TGTGCCAGCAGGGCGGGTGGGATAGATACGCAGTATTTT
. TRBJ2-1 . TRBV6-5 CASSYTQWGGLDNEQFF TGTGCCAGCAGTTACACCCAATGGGGGGGCTTAGACAATGAGCAGTTCTTC
. TRBJ2-1 . TRBV20-1 CGASPSLRARYNEQFF TGCGGTGCTAGTCCCTCTCTCCGGGCGCGTTACAATGAGCAGTTCTTC
. TRBJ1-1 many TRBV6-6 CASSYSPTEAFF TGTGCCAGCAGTTACTCCCCCACTGAAGCTTTCTTT
. TRBJ2-3 few TRBV3-1 CASSQDGGDTQYF TGTGCCAGCAGCCAAGATGGGGGAGATACGCAGTATTTT
TRBD1 TRBJ2-1 . TRBV5-1 CASSFLTGGENEQFF TGCGCCAGCAGCTTTCTTACAGGGGGCGAGAATGAGCAGTTCTTC
. TRBJ1-1 . TRBV4-3 CASSQARRTNTEAFF TGCGCCAGCAGCCAAGCTCGGCGGACGAACACTGAAGCTTTCTTT
TRBD1 TRBJ2-2 few TRBV12-3/TRBV12-4 CASTLGQGGTGELFF TGTGCCAGCACCCTGGGACAGGGGGGGACCGGGGAGCTGTTTTTT
TRBD1 TRBJ2-2 . TRBV28 CASTQGTGYAGELFF TGTGCCAGCACCCAGGGGACAGGGTACGCCGGGGAGCTGTTTTTT
. TRBJ1-3 few TRBV10-3 CAIKNTYSGNTIYF TGTGCCATCAAGAACACCTACTCTGGAAACACCATATATTTT
TRBD2 TRBJ2-7 . TRBV19 CASSKYGTSGNYEQYF TGTGCCAGTAGTAAATACGGGACTAGCGGCAACTACGAGCAGTACTTC
. TRBJ1-1 many TRBV7-2 CASSSLQYVITEAFF TGTGCCAGCAGCTCCCTACAGTATGTCATCACTGAAGCTTTCTTT
TRBD1 TRBJ2-3 few TRBV27 CASSSWTGRRQTQYF TGTGCCAGCAGTTCGTGGACAGGGAGAAGGCAAACGCAGTATTTT
. TRBJ2-4 many TRBV5-4 CASSLIGAGTSRAIHIQYF TGTGCCAGCAGCTTGATAGGTGCGGGGACCTCGAGGGCCATTCACATTCAGTACTTC